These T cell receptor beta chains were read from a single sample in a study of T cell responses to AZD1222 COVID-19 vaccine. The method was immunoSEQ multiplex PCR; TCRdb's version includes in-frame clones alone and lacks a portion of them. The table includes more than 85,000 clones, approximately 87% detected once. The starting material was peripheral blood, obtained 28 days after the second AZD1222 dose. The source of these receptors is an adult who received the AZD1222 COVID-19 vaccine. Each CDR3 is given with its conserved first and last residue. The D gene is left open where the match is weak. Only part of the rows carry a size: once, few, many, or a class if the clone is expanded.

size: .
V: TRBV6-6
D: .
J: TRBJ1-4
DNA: TGTGCCAGCAGCCCCATTACAGGGTTGGTCGAAAAACTGTTTTTT
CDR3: CASSPITGLVEKLFF

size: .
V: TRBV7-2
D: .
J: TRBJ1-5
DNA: TGTGCCAGCAGCTTATATAATAGCAATCAGCCCCAGCATTTT
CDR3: CASSLYNSNQPQHF

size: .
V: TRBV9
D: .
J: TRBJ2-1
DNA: TGTGCCAGCAGCCCGAGGGGCGGGAACAATGAGCAGTTCTTC
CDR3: CASSPRGGNNEQFF

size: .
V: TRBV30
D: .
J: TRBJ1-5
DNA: TGTGCCTGCAAGGTCGGGGTAAGTCAGCCCCAGCATTTT
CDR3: CACKVGVSQPQHF

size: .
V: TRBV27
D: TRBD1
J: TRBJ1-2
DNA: TGTGCCAGCAGTCGACAGGGAGGAAGCTATGGCTACACCTTC
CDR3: CASSRQGGSYGYTF

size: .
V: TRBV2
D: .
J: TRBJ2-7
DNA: TGTGCCAGCAGTGATGATGCTTCCGAGCAGTACTTC
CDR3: CASSDDASEQYF

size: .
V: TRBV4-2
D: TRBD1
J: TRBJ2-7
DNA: TGTGCCAGCAGCCCGACAGGGGGCAGAGACGAGCAGTACTTC
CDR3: CASSPTGGRDEQYF

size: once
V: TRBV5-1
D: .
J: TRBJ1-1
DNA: TGCGCCAGCAGCTTGTCGGGGGGGCTGGACACTGAAGCTTTCTTT
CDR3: CASSLSGGLDTEAFF

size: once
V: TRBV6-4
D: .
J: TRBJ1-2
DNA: TGTGCCAGCAGTGAGGGTTATGGCTACACCTTC
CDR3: CASSEGYGYTF

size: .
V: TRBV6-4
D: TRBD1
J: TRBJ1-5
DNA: TGTGCCAGCAGTGACGACGACGGGACAGCTAACACAATCAGCCCCCAGCATTTT
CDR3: CASSDDDGTANTISPQHF

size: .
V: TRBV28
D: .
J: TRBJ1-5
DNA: TGTGCCAGCACCCTAGCGGGGTCTTATCAGCCCCAGCATTTT
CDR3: CASTLAGSYQPQHF

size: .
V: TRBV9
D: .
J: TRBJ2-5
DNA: TGTGCCAGCAGCGGATTACAAGAGACCCAGTACTTC
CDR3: CASSGLQETQYF

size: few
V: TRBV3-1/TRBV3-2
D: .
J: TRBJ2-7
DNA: TGTGCCAGCAGTCTAAGCGGAGACTTATACGAGCAGTACTTC
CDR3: CASSLSGDLYEQYF

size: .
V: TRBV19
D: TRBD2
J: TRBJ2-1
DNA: TGTGCCAGTAGGAGAAAGCGGGGGGGAGACTACAATGAGCAGTTCTTC
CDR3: CASRRKRGGDYNEQFF

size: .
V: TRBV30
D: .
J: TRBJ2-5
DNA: TGTGCCTGGAGTGTAAACCAAGAGACCCAGTACTTC
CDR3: CAWSVNQETQYF

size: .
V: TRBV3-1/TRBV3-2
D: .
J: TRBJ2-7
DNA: TGTGCCAGCAGCCAGCCCCAGTCCTACGAGCAGTACTTC
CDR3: CASSQPQSYEQYF

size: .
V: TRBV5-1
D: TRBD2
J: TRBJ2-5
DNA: TGCGCCAGCAAGCTAGCGGGGCCGAGGGAGACCCAGTACTTC
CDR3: CASKLAGPRETQYF

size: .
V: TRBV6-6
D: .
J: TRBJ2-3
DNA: TGTGCCAGCCGTCGGGGAGAATTACTTTCCACAGATACGCAGTATTTT
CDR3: CASRRGELLSTDTQYF

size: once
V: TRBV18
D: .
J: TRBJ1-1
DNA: TGTGCCTCACGGGGGGGGATGGACACTGAAGCTTTCTTT
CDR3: CASRGGMDTEAFF

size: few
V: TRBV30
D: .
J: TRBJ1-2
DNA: TGTGCCTCTGGGGCTAACTATGGCTACACCTTC
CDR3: CASGANYGYTF

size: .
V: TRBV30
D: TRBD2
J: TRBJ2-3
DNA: TGTGCCTGCAGGGATTTGGTAGCGGGGGGAACAGATACGCAGTATTTT
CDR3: CACRDLVAGGTDTQYF

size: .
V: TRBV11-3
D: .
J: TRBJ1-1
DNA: TGTGCCAGCAGCTTAGTTCCGGGCGGAGAAGCTTTCTTT
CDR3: CASSLVPGGEAFF

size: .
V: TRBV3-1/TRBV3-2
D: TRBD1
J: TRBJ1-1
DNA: TGTGCCAGCAGCCCAAGGCTGGGAGCAGGGGGCCGGGCTGAAGCTTTCTTT
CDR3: CASSPRLGAGGRAEAFF

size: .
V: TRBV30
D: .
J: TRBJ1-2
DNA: TGTGCCTGGACCCTTCTGGCAGGGTCACTCGGAGGCTACACCTTC
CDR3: CAWTLLAGSLGGYTF

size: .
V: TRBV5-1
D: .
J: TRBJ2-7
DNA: TGCGCCAGCAGCCCGACAGGAGCCGAGCAGTACTTC
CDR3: CASSPTGAEQYF

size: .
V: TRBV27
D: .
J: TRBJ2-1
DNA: TGTGCCAGCAGTTTATTAGACCCCGCCTACAATGAGCAGTTCTTC
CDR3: CASSLLDPAYNEQFF

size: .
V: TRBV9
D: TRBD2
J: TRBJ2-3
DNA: TGTGCCAGCAGCGTAGGACTAGCTCGCACAGATACGCAGTATTTT
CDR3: CASSVGLARTDTQYF

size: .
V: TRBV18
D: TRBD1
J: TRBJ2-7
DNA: TGTGCCAGCTCTCCGCCACAGGGGCGATACGAGCAGTACTTC
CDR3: CASSPPQGRYEQYF

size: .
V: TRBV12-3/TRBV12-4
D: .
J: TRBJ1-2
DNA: TGTGCCAGCAGTCCTGACAGGTCTGGCTACACCTTC
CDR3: CASSPDRSGYTF

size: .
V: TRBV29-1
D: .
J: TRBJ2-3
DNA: TGCAGCTATAAACCAGGCACAGATACGCAGTATTTT
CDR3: CSYKPGTDTQYF

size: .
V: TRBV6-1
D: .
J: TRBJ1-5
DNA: TGTGCCAGCAGTGAATCGCAGCCCCAGCATTTT
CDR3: CASSESQPQHF

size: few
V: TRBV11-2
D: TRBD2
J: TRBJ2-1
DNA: TGTGCCAGCAGCTTAGATGGGCTAGCGGAAGCGCCCTTCTACAATGAGCAGTTCTTC
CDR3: CASSLDGLAEAPFYNEQFF

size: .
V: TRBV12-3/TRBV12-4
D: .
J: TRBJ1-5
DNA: TGTGCCAGCAGTTTATCAGGGCAAGGGCCCCAGCATTTT
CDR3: CASSLSGQGPQHF

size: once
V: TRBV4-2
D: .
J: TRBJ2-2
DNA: TGTGCCAGCAGCCAAGATTTGGTAGAAAGCGGGGAGCTGTTTTTT
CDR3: CASSQDLVESGELFF

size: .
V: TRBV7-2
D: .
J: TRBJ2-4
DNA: TGTGCCCGCCGCGACAGGATAGTAGACATTCAGTACTTC
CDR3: CARRDRIVDIQYF

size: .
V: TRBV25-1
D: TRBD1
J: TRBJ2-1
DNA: TGTGCCAGCAGTGCCTGGGGACAGGGAGACAATGAGCAGTTCTTC
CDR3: CASSAWGQGDNEQFF

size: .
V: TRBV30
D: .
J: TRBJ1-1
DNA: TGTGCCTGGAGGGAGGGACATTGGAACACTGAAGCTTTCTTT
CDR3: CAWREGHWNTEAFF

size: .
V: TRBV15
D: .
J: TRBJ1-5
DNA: TGTGCCACCAACCCGGGAAACAATCAGCCCCAGCATTTT
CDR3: CATNPGNNQPQHF

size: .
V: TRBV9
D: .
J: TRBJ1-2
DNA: TGTGCCAGCAGCGTATCCGACGGGACCGTCGGTGGCTACACCTTC
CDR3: CASSVSDGTVGGYTF

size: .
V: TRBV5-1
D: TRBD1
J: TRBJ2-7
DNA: TGCGCCAGCAGCTTGGTGACGGGACAGGGTTACGAGCAGTACTTC
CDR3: CASSLVTGQGYEQYF

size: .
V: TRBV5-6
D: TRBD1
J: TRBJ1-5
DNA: TGTGCCAGCACCAGAGGGGGCGGAACGGCCTCATATAGCAATCAGCCCCAGCATTTT
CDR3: CASTRGGGTASYSNQPQHF

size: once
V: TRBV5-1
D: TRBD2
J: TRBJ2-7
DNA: TGCGCCAGCAGCTTGGCCCTAACCACCGGGACTAGCGGACCGACCTACGAGCAGTACTTC
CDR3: CASSLALTTGTSGPTYEQYF

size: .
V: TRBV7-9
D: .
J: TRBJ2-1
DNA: TGTGCCAGCAGCCGCCCAGGGTCCTGGAATGAGCAGTTCTTC
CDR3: CASSRPGSWNEQFF

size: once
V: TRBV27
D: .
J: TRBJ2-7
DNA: TGTGCCAGCAGTTTTACCCCGGGTCCATCCTACGAGCAGTACTTC
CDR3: CASSFTPGPSYEQYF

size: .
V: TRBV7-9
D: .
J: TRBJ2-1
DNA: TGTGCCAGCAGCCCCCGCCCGGACAATGAGCAGTTCTTC
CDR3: CASSPRPDNEQFF

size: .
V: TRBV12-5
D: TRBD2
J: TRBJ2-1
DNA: TGTGCTAGTGGTTTGGGCCGGACTAGCGGGAGGGCCTGGGGACTTGAGCAGTTCTTC
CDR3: CASGLGRTSGRAWGLEQFF

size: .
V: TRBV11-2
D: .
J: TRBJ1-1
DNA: TGTGCCAGCAGCTTAGATGGGGGTATGAACACTGAAGCTTTCTTT
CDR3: CASSLDGGMNTEAFF

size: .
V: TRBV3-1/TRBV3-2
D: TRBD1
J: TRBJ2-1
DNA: TGTGCCAGCAGCCTCTGTGACAGGGAATTGAACTACAATGAGCAGTTCTTC
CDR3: CASSLCDRELNYNEQFF

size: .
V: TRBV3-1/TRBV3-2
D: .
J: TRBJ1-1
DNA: TGTGCCAGCAGCCAAGGCATGATGAACACTGAAGCTTTCTTT
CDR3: CASSQGMMNTEAFF

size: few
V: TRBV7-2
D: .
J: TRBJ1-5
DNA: TGTGCCAGCAGCGCCTCACTCGGTCAGCCCCAGCATTTT
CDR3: CASSASLGQPQHF

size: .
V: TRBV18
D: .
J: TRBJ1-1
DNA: TGTGCCAGCTCACCACCGAACAGCATGAACACTGAAGCTTTCTTT
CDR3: CASSPPNSMNTEAFF

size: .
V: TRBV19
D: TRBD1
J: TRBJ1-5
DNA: TGTGCCAGTAGTATCGGTCCCGGACAGGGCCTACTAAATCAGCCCCAGCATTTT
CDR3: CASSIGPGQGLLNQPQHF